These 5 T cell receptor beta chains originate from one sample sequenced in a study of persistence of HIV-infected CD4 T cells. For these receptors, no antigen is known. Cells were stimulated with overlapping HIV-1 Gag 15-mer peptides. Sorted nonresponding memory CD4+ T cells were CD40L-negative, CD69-negative, CD45RO-high. The libraries were made with immunoSEQ version 4 in survey mode. Generated by immunoSEQ multiplex PCR, the TCRdb table keeps only in-frame clones and is missing some. The sample carries about 32,000 clones, about four fifths recorded once. Source: CD4+ T cells sorted from PBMCs after approximately 18-hour stimulation, taken from a patient who received antiretroviral therapy. The receptor source for this set is an adult woman with HIV who was CMV-seropositive.

The chain uses TRBV7-9 and TRBJ1-4; D call uncertain. This CDR3 is built from 12 residues. Trimming left V 5 bases short and J 8 bases short, with 9 bases between. Germline assignment: CDR1 SEHNR and CDR2 FQNEAQ (reference sequence). The chain's CDR3 is CASSLNVEKLFF. The CDR3 DNA reads as TGTGCCAGCAGCCTCAACGTGGAAAAACTGTTTTTT.

This clone was counted once. The gene calls are TRBV25-1 and TRBJ1-1; TRBD1 matches 10 bases. The CDR3 loop spans 16 amino acids. Germline assignment: CDR1 MGHDK and CDR2 SYGVNS. Trimming took 6 bases from V and 2 from J; bases not matched to a gene: 9. CDR3 amino acids: CASRAGTGAFNTEAFF. CDR3 bases: TGTGCCAGCAGAGCCGGGACAGGGGCATTTAACACTGAAGCTTTCTTT.

This chain links TRBV5-5 with TRBJ2-1, with a weak D call TRBD1 (6 bases). This CDR3 has 15 residues. V lost 0 bases and J 3 bases, leaving 10 bases between the germline ends. The germline CDR1 and CDR2 sequences are SGHKS and YYEKEE (reference sequence). The DNA of the CDR3 is TGTGCCAGCAGCTTGGGACAGGCGGGCTACAATGAGCAGTTCTTC. Translation: CASSLGQAGYNEQFF.

The chain carries TRBV9 and TRBJ1-3; D is undetermined. Trimming removed 0 bases at V and 0 bases at J, with 4 bases between. The germline V gene has CDR1 SGDLS and CDR2 YYNGEE. The length of the CDR3 is 14 residues. The CDR3 nucleotides are TGTGCCAGCAGCGTAGGAAGCTCTGGAAACACCATATATTTT. The encoded protein is CASSVGSSGNTIYF.

The chain is built from TRBV12-3 or TRBV12-4 and TRBJ1-3, with D hard to call. V lost 6 bases to trimming and J lost 4 bases, with 7 bases between them. This CDR3 contains 12 residues. CDR3 DNA sequence: TGTGCCAGCAGCCCAACGGGAAACACCATATATTTT. This gives the protein CASSPTGNTIYF.